This TCR beta chain derives from a study of siplizumab effects on memory and regulatory T cells. Concerning this clone: The antigen is unknown.

The method was immunoSEQ multiplex PCR; TCRdb's version includes in-frame clones alone and lacks a portion of them. The sample holds some 100,000 clones; just under 95% are singletons and the top ten take about 1.2%. The CDR3 totals 14 residues. V lost 4 bases and J 2 bases, leaving 12 bases between the germline ends. The germline CDR1 and CDR2 sequences are SGHVS and FNYEAQ. Findings of the study overall: Proliferating siplizumab-cultured Tregs lacked confirmed suppressive function. Relative to controls at less than 35%, mappable alloreactive CD4+ clones exhibited a mean Treg-derived proportion of 68.8% with siplizumab.

This receptor was identified in a human donor in good health. Sequencing used non-Treg CD4+ T cells sorted from blood. The V call is TRBV7-6, the J call TRBJ2-7; D unclear. The CDR3 is CASSSPDLPYEQYF. The CDR3 DNA reads TGTGCCAGCAGCTCTCCTGACTTACCCTACGAGCAGTACTTC. Together with reference TRBV7-6 and TRBJ2-7, the CDR3 gives the full variable domain: GAGVSQSPRYKVTKRGQDVALRCDPISGHVSLYWYRQALGQGPEFLTYFNYEAQQDKSGLPNDRFSAERPEGSISTLTIQRTEQRDSAMYRCASSSPDLPYEQYFGPGTRLTVT.